Following are 15 T cell receptor beta chains from one sample sequenced in a study of vaccination and CD4 T cells after COVID-19. These receptors have no identified antigens. Treatment reported: roughly 10-day PBMC culture with coronavirus spike peptide pools or control peptides (ViraFEST assay). With the Oncomine TCR Beta short-read assay, DNA from cultured CD4+ T cells was sequenced. TCRdb itself ran the PCR reads through MiXCR, one entry per CDR3 protein. In the table there are around 15,000 distinct CDR3 sequences, roughly 45% of which are singletons. Source material: CD4+ T cells from blood, cultured in vitro. The receptor set was obtained from a human donor who had recovered from COVID-19.

This chain links TRBV5-5 with TRBJ2-5, with 8 bases matching TRBD2. V was clipped by 6 bases and J by 7 bases; unmatched bases: 20. The CDR3 runs 17 residues. Germline V gene data show CDR1 as SGHKS and CDR2 as YYEKEE (reference sequence). For the CDR3, the DNA is TGTGCCAGCACCCCTATCGGGAGGGACCCCTTGGACCGGACCCAGTACTTC. It yields the protein CASTPIGRDPLDRTQYF.

This clonotype was found a few times. V gene TRBV4-3 combines with J gene TRBJ2-3; D gene uncertain. Germline CDR1 is LGHNA and CDR2 is YSLEER. The length of the CDR3 is 15 residues. V lost 4 bases, J lost 1 base, and 12 bases lay in between. As DNA, the CDR3 is TGCGCCAGCAGCCCGAGCATGGGCCGCACAGATACGCAGTATTTT. Protein product: CASSPSMGRTDTQYF.

CDR3 bases: TGTGCCAGCAGCTTAAGCGGCACAGATACGCAGTATTTT. Protein product: CASSLSGTDTQYF. The chain links TRBV7-2 to TRBJ2-3; D is uncertain. Trimming shortened V by 2 bases and J by 1 base, and 4 bases separated the two germline ends. CDR1 is SGHTA and CDR2 is FQGNSA in the germline V gene. The CDR3 runs to 13 residues.

This clonotype has only a few counts. The V and J genes are TRBV6-1 and TRBJ2-2, with a tentative D call TRBD1 (6 bases). This CDR3 contains 14 residues. The germline V gene encodes CDR1 MNHNS and CDR2 SASEGT. V was cut by 7 bases and J by 5 bases, with 14 bases left in between. The CDR3 is CASILGQLTGELFF. CDR3 nucleotides: TGTGCCAGCATCCTCGGACAGCTGACCGGGGAGCTGTTTTTT.

This clonotype was seen more than once but under ten times. The V gene is TRBV9, the J gene TRBJ1-2; 7 nucleotides line up with TRBD1. Trimming at V came to 2 bases and at J to 0 bases, leaving 4 bases not matched to a gene. Germline V gene sequence: CDR1 SGDLS, CDR2 YYNGEE. The CDR3 spans 15 residues. CDR3 amino acids: CASSVRGTANYGYTF. Written as DNA, the CDR3 is TGTGCCAGCAGCGTCCGGGGGACAGCTAACTATGGCTACACCTTC. The full variable domain, completed using reference TRBV9 and TRBJ1-2, is DSGVTQTPKHLITATGQRVTLRCSPRSGDLSVYWYQQSLDQGLQFLIQYYNGEERAKGNILERFSAQQFPDLHSELNLSSLELGDSALYFCASSVRGTANYGYTFGSGTRLTVV.

The rearrangement joins TRBV11-2 to TRBJ2-7; D possibly corresponds to TRBD2 (6 bases). The ends were cut back, 8 bases at V and 5 bases at J, with 13 bases in the middle. The CDR3 sequence is 12 residues long. CDR1 and CDR2 (germline): SGHAT, FQNNGV. DNA for the CDR3: TGTGCCAGCCGACTAGTTGAGGACGAGCAGTACTTC. Protein: CASRLVEDEQYF.

This clonotype appeared a single time. The chain carries TRBV28 and TRBJ1-4; tentative D call: TRBD1 (6 bases). The V end lost 7 bases, the J end lost 7 bases, and 19 bases lay between the germline ends. CDR1 is MDHEN and CDR2 is SYDVKM in the germline V gene. The CDR3 length is 15 residues. This CDR3 reads CASTPWGRGGEKLFF. In DNA form, the CDR3 reads TGTGCCAGCACTCCCTGGGGGAGGGGGGGTGAAAAACTGTTTTTT.

The rearrangement uses TRBV10-3 and TRBJ2-3; a possible D gene is TRBD1 (6 bases). The V gene's germline CDR1 is ENHRY and CDR2 SYGVKD. This CDR3 spans 14 amino acids. Trimming shortened V by 9 bases and J by 2 bases, and 15 bases separated the two germline ends. The CDR3: CAIEPGQDTDTQYF. In DNA, the CDR3 is TGTGCCATAGAACCGGGACAAGACACAGATACGCAGTATTTT.

This clonotype was observed a few times. V gene TRBV18 combines with J gene TRBJ1-2; no reliable D call. V gave up 3 bases and J gave up 7 bases, with 12 bases separating them. The germline CDR1 and CDR2 sequences are KGHSH and LQKENI. The CDR3 runs to 13 residues. Written as DNA, the CDR3 is TGTGCCAGCTCACCGGAACAGTACGCTGGCTACACCTTC. This codes for CASSPEQYAGYTF.

The chain employs TRBV28 and TRBJ2-7; 7 nucleotides align to TRBD1. Germline CDR1 reads MDHEN; CDR2 reads SYDVKM. The CDR3 extends over 15 amino acids. V lost 7 bases and J lost 2; bases outside the gene matches: 11. The CDR3 DNA sequence: TGTGCCAGCACCCCCTCGAGGGGGCGTCCCTACGAGCAGTACTTC. It yields the protein CASTPSRGRPYEQYF.

CDR3 in DNA: TGCAGCGATACCCTTTCCCACGGGGCCCAGTACTTC. Its translation: CSDTLSHGAQYF. This chain joins TRBV29-1 and TRBJ2-5; maybe TRBD2 (5 bases). V was shortened by 7 bases and J by 9 bases, with 18 bases between the two germline ends. The CDR3 is 12 amino acids. Germline CDR1 is SQVTM and CDR2 is ANQGSEA.

This chain links TRBV6-1 with TRBJ1-5; D is ambiguous. The CDR3 length is 15 residues. Germline V lookup: CDR1 MNHNS, CDR2 SASEGT. The V end was cut by 4 bases, the J end by 0 bases, with 10 bases between. CDR3 DNA: TGTGCCAGCAGTGTAGACGGCTATAGCAATCAGCCCCAGCATTTT. It codes for CASSVDGYSNQPQHF.

The rearrangement links TRBV5-1 to TRBJ2-2; the D call may be TRBD1 or TRBD2 (5 bases each). Germline V CDR1 and CDR2: SGHRS, YFSETQ. CDR3 length: 15 amino acids. Trimming took off 0 bases at V and 4 bases at J, with 10 bases between the two ends. The CDR3 region is CASSLGDPTTGELFF. CDR3 coding DNA: TGCGCCAGCAGCTTGGGGGACCCCACCACCGGGGAGCTGTTTTTT.

The rearrangement links TRBV5-4 to TRBJ2-1, with 11 bases aligning to TRBD2. From germline, CDR1 is SGHNT and CDR2 YYREEE (reference sequence). Trimming took 7 bases from V and 4 from J; bases not matched to a gene: 10. The CDR3 contains 16 residues. CDR3 DNA: TGTGCCAGCTCCACCGGGGGACTAGCGGAATACAATGAGCAGTTCTTC. The encoded protein is CASSTGGLAEYNEQFF.

CDR3: CASSLYAGPNTEAFF. CDR3 nucleotide sequence: TGTGCCAGCAGTTTATATGCAGGGCCAAACACTGAAGCTTTCTTT. This chain links TRBV28 with TRBJ1-1, with D tentatively TRBD1 (5 bases). The length of the CDR3 is 15 residues. Trimming removed 1 base from V and 2 bases from J, with 11 bases in between. CDR1 is MDHEN, CDR2 SYDVKM, per germline.